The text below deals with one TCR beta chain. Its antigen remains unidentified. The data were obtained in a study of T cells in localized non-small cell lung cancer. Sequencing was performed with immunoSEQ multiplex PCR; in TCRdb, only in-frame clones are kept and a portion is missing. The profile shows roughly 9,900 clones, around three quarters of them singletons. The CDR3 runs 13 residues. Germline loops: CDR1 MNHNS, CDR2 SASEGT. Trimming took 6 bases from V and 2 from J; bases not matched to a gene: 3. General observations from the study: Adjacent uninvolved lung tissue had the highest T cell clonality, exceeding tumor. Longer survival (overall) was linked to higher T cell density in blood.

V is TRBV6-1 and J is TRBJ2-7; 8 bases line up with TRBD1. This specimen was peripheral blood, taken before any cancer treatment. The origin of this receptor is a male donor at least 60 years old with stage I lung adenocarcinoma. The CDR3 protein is CASSEGQAYEQYF. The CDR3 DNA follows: TGTGCCAGCAGCGAGGGACAGGCCTACGAGCAGTACTTC.